These 27 T cell receptor beta chains originate from one sample sequenced in a study of blood T cell repertoires in COVID-19. Method: immunoSEQ multiplex PCR; TCRdb's copy keeps in-frame clones and lacks some. The repertoire holds about 320,000 clones, with 90% as singletons. Sequencing was performed on PBMCs or T cells enriched from blood (not recorded which). The receptor set was obtained from a woman aged 25 to 39 who had been exposed to COVID-19.

Written as DNA, the CDR3 is TGTGCCAGCAGGTTCACTAGCGGGGGGGCCTTTGAGCAGTTCTTC. Protein: CASRFTSGGAFEQFF. V and J are TRBV4-2 and TRBJ2-1, with 13 bases lining up with TRBD2. J gave up 9 bases and V 6 bases, and 8 bases lay outside the gene matches. Germline V gene sequence: CDR1 LGHNA, CDR2 YNFKEQ. The CDR3 spans 15 residues.

V is TRBV7-9 and J is TRBJ2-7; 9 bases agree with TRBD1. Germline V gene data show CDR1 as SEHNR and CDR2 as FQNEAQ (reference sequence). Trimming removed 4 bases from V and 2 bases from J; junction bases left unmatched: 6. The CDR3 has 15 amino acids. The CDR3 sequence: CASSSGTGLPYEQYF. CDR3 in DNA: TGTGCCAGCAGCTCCGGGACAGGGCTTCCCTACGAGCAGTACTTC.

This chain joins TRBV5-1 and TRBJ1-2; D not certain. V lost 1 base and J lost 1, with 11 bases in between. There are 15 residues in the CDR3. Germline CDR1 reads SGHRS; CDR2 reads YFSETQ. The DNA for the CDR3 is TGCGCCAGCAGCTTGTATGTACGACTTAACTATGGCTACACCTTC. It codes for CASSLYVRLNYGYTF. The variable domain in full, completed from reference TRBV5-1 and TRBJ1-2, reads KAGVTQTPRYLIKTRGQQVTLSCSPISGHRSVSWYQQTPGQGLQFLFEYFSETQRNKGNFPGRFSGRQFSNSRSEMNVSTLELGDSALYLCASSLYVRLNYGYTFGSGTRLTVV.

The rearrangement links TRBV19 to TRBJ1-1; the D is unclear. From germline, CDR1 is LNHDA and CDR2 SQIVND (reference sequence). The CDR3 totals 17 residues. Trimming shortened V by 3 bases and J by 0 bases, and 17 bases separated the two germline ends. The chain's CDR3 is CASSMGRMEYMNTEAFF. The CDR3 DNA sequence: TGTGCCAGTAGTATGGGTCGGATGGAGTACATGAACACTGAAGCTTTCTTT.

The V and J genes are TRBV27 and TRBJ1-4; D unclear. V lost 1 base to trimming and J lost 5 bases, with 8 bases between them. From germline, CDR1 is MNHEY and CDR2 SMNVEV (reference sequence). This CDR3 has 14 residues. The CDR3 is CASSLFGGNEKLFF. The CDR3, as DNA: TGTGCCAGCAGTTTATTTGGCGGGAATGAAAAACTGTTTTTT.

The count of this clone is one. Other DNA sequences in the sample encode the same CDR3. The chain joins TRBV20-1 to TRBJ1-2, with D unresolved. V lost 4 bases and J lost 2, with 5 bases in between. The germline V gene has CDR1 DFQATT and CDR2 SNEGSKA (reference sequence). This CDR3 has 11 residues. Here the CDR3 DNA reads TGCAGTGCTACCGGGAACTATGGCTACACCTTC. Translating it yields CSATGNYGYTF.

This sequence joins TRBV27 and TRBJ2-7; no reliable D call. V dropped 4 bases and J dropped 5 bases, with 15 bases sitting between them. From germline, CDR1 is MNHEY and CDR2 SMNVEV (reference sequence). This CDR3 contains 14 residues. Here the CDR3 reads CASSSLEISHEQYF. CDR3 DNA: TGTGCCAGCAGTTCCCTAGAAATCAGCCACGAGCAGTACTTC.

The V call is TRBV9, the J call TRBJ1-1; maybe TRBD1 (5 bases). This CDR3 has 15 residues. Germline V CDR1 and CDR2: SGDLS, YYNGEE. Trimming took 4 bases from V and 4 from J, leaving 17 bases between them. DNA of the CDR3: TGTGCCAGCAGCCCGAGGAGCTCCGGGGGCACTGAAGCTTTCTTT. Amino acids: CASSPRSSGGTEAFF.

Only a few counts were recorded for this clone. V is TRBV5-1 and J is TRBJ1-3; possibly TRBD1 for D (5 bases). Germline-derived CDR1 and CDR2 are SGHRS and YFSETQ. V lost 0 bases and J 3 bases, leaving 10 bases between the germline ends. The CDR3 length is 15 residues. CDR3: CASSLEGVLGNTIYF. CDR3 coding DNA: TGCGCCAGCAGCTTGGAAGGGGTACTTGGAAACACCATATATTTT.

The chain links TRBV5-4 to TRBJ2-7; 12 positions match TRBD1. CDR3 size: 15 residues. Looked up from germline, CDR1 is SGHNT and CDR2 is YYREEE (reference sequence). The V gene end was trimmed by 4 bases and the J gene end by 4 bases; junction bases not matched to a gene: 6. The DNA for the CDR3 is TGTGCCAGCAGCCTGGGGGACAGGGGGCGGTACGAGCAGTACTTC. Residues: CASSLGDRGRYEQYF.

This chain links TRBV2 with TRBJ2-2, with 8 bases lining up with TRBD1. With V trimmed by 6 bases and J by 6 bases, 3 bases remained unmatched. Per the germline V gene, CDR1 is SNHLY and CDR2 is FYNNEI. The CDR3 totals 13 residues. CDR3: CASRRQGPGELFF. The CDR3 nucleotides read TGTGCCAGCAGACGACAGGGGCCCGGGGAGCTGTTTTTT. The whole variable domain, remainder taken from reference TRBV2 and TRBJ2-2, is EPEVTQTPSHQVTQMGQEVILRCVPISNHLYFYWYRQILGQKVEFLVSFYNNEISEKSEIFDDQFSVERPDGSNFTLKIRSTKLEDSAMYFCASRRQGPGELFFGEGSRLTVL.

On this clone: Other DNA variants within this sample encode the same CDR3. This rearrangement joins TRBV5-1 to TRBJ1-3, with 7 bases fitting TRBD1. The CDR3 consists of 14 residues. V dropped 0 bases and J dropped 4; count of bases not matched to a gene: 1. Germline values: CDR1 SGHRS, CDR2 YFSETQ. As DNA, the CDR3 is TGCGCCAGCAGCTTGGGGGACAGAGGAAACACCATATATTTT. Its translation is CASSLGDRGNTIYF.

Note on this clone: Other DNA sequences in the sample encode the same CDR3. The chain recombines TRBV2 with TRBJ1-2, with D tentatively TRBD1 (6 bases). V shed 2 bases and J shed 8 bases, with 12 bases lying between them. CDR3 length: 13 amino acids. The germline V gene has CDR1 SNHLY and CDR2 FYNNEI. The CDR3, as DNA: TGTGCCAGCAGTGAAATACAGGGAGGGGGCTACACCTTC. It specifies CASSEIQGGGYTF.

About this clone: Germline is not matched at one junction end, which may reflect a read error. The chain is built from TRBV10-3 and TRBJ2-7, with 9 bases identical to TRBD1. Germline CDR1 is ENHRY and CDR2 is SYGVKD. The CDR3 length is 15 residues. CDR3: CAISGNTGGSSEQYF. For the CDR3, the DNA is TGTGCCATCAGTGGGAATACAGGGGGCTCCTCCGAGCAGTACTTC.

A note on this clone: Distinct nucleotide sequences in the sample also encode this CDR3. The chain links TRBV29-1 to TRBJ1-1; 10 bases are shared with TRBD1. With 6 bases clipped from V and 0 bases from J, the junction kept 1 base outside the gene matches. The CDR3 consists of 13 residues. Germline V gene lookup returns CDR1 SQVTM and CDR2 ANQGSEA. Here the CDR3 DNA reads TGCAGCGTGGACAGGGGGTTGAACACTGAAGCTTTCTTT. Its translation: CSVDRGLNTEAFF.

V usage is TRBV15 and J usage is TRBJ1-1; D call uncertain. CDR3 length equals 12 residues. V lost 3 bases to trimming and J lost 3 bases, with 5 bases between them. Looked up from germline, CDR1 is LNHNV and CDR2 is YYDKDF (reference sequence). The CDR3 loop is CATSSTYTEAFF. CDR3 nucleotides: TGTGCCACCAGCAGTACATACACTGAAGCTTTCTTT.

The V call is TRBV6-5, the J call TRBJ2-2, with D possibly being TRBD2 (7 bases). The CDR3 has 16 residues. The germline V gene encodes CDR1 MNHEY and CDR2 SVGAGI. The ends were cut back, 1 base at V and 5 bases at J, with 14 bases in the middle. CDR3 sequence reads: CASSYLSGGATGELFF. The CDR3 DNA reads as TGTGCCAGCAGTTACTTAAGTGGGGGGGCGACCGGGGAGCTGTTTTTT.

The chain employs TRBV18 and TRBJ1-2; weak D call: TRBD1 (5 bases). The ends were cut back, 2 bases at V and 2 bases at J, with 9 bases in the middle. Germline assignment: CDR1 KGHSH and CDR2 LQKENI. This CDR3 has 14 amino acids. The CDR3 coding sequence is TGTGCCAGCTCACCAACAGGTCGCAACTATGGCTACACCTTC. Protein: CASSPTGRNYGYTF.

A remark on this clone: The sample has other DNA sequences that encode this CDR3 too. The J gene is TRBJ2-2, the V gene TRBV4-1, with D possibly TRBD1 on 6 matching bases. Deletions cut 4 bases from V and 4 bases from J, with 10 bases between. CDR1 MGHRA and CDR2 YSYEKL come from the germline V gene. There are 14 residues in the CDR3. The chain's CDR3 is CASSPGHRTGELFF. CDR3 in DNA: TGCGCCAGCAGCCCGGGACACCGCACCGGGGAGCTGTTTTTT.

V usage is TRBV13 and J usage is TRBJ2-1; 7 nucleotides line up with TRBD1. The CDR3 is 17 amino acids. In germline, CDR1 is PRHDT, CDR2 FYEKMQ (reference sequence). The V gene end was trimmed by 4 bases and the J gene end by 0 bases; junction bases not matched to a gene: 9. The DNA of the CDR3 is TGTGCCAGCAGCTCACAGGACAGGCTATACTCCTACAATGAGCAGTTCTTC. This sequence encodes CASSSQDRLYSYNEQFF.

The chain has TRBV30 and TRBJ1-1; D call uncertain. Germline CDR1 GTSNPN, CDR2 SVGIG (reference sequence). This CDR3 is built from 14 residues. V was clipped by 0 bases and J by 1 base, with 9 bases between them. The CDR3: CAWSVSYRNTEAFF. The DNA of the CDR3 is TGTGCCTGGAGTGTTTCGTATCGGAACACTGAAGCTTTCTTT. The variable domain in full, with the rest retrieved from reference TRBV30 and TRBJ1-1, is SQTIHQWPATLVQPVGSPLSLECTVEGTSNPNLYWYRQAAGRGLQLLFYSVGIGQISSEVPQNLSASRPQDRQFILSSKKLLLSDSGFYLCAWSVSYRNTEAFFGQGTRLTVV.

The J gene is TRBJ1-6, the V gene TRBV6-4; the D is unclear. The germline gives CDR1 MRHNA, CDR2 SNTAGT. V shed 4 bases and J shed 7 bases, with 8 bases lying between them. There are 13 residues in the CDR3. This CDR3 is CASSVTPNSPLHF. The CDR3 nucleotides read TGTGCCAGCAGTGTTACTCCAAATTCACCCCTCCACTTT.

The V gene is TRBV11-3, the J gene TRBJ2-1, with D maybe TRBD2 (5 bases). V was shortened by 0 bases and J by 6 bases, with 12 bases between the two germline ends. The CDR3 runs to 15 residues. Looked up from germline, CDR1 is SGHNT and CDR2 is YENEEA. The CDR3 is CASSLDRGSGNEQFF. CDR3 in DNA: TGTGCCAGCAGCTTAGATCGGGGATCGGGCAATGAGCAGTTCTTC.

This chain uses TRBV2 with TRBJ2-3; D might be TRBD1 (5 bases). Germline V gene lookup returns CDR1 SNHLY and CDR2 FYNNEI. The CDR3 loop spans 17 amino acids. V lost 6 bases, J lost 1 base, and 20 bases lay in between. As DNA, the CDR3 is TGTGCCAGCAGGGACCTAAGGGTAGGGGCTGGCACAGATACGCAGTATTTT. Translated, it gives CASRDLRVGAGTDTQYF.

CDR3 amino acids: CASSASSGNTIYF. The CDR3, as DNA: TGTGCCAGCTCTGCTAGCTCTGGAAACACCATATATTTT. The V and J genes are TRBV18 and TRBJ1-3; D is ambiguous. Trimming stripped 6 bases from V and 0 bases from J, with 6 bases between. CDR1 and CDR2 (germline): KGHSH, LQKENI. This CDR3 is 13 amino acids long.

The rearrangement links TRBV30 to TRBJ2-1; D remains unclear. Germline V gene data show CDR1 as GTSNPN and CDR2 as SVGIG (reference sequence). This CDR3 has 10 residues. Trimming took off 1 base at V and 8 bases at J, with 3 bases between the two ends. The CDR3 region has the DNA TGTGCCTGGAGTGGAGATGAGCAGTTCTTC. It specifies CAWSGDEQFF.

Only a few counts were recorded for this clone. The chain joins TRBV19 to TRBJ1-5; 10 bases line up with TRBD1. CDR1 LNHDA and CDR2 SQIVND come from the germline V gene (reference sequence). The CDR3 spans 16 residues. Germline trimming cut 2 bases from V and 2 bases from J; bases unmatched to any gene: 3. The CDR3 DNA reads TGTGCCAGTAGTATACGACAGGGGGCAGGCAATCAGCCCCAGCATTTT. Translated, it gives CASSIRQGAGNQPQHF. The full variable domain, rest sourced from reference TRBV19 and TRBJ1-5, is DGGITQSPKYLFRKEGQNVTLSCEQNLNHDAMYWYRQDPGQGLRLIYYSQIVNDFQKGDIAEGYSVSREKKESFPLTVTSAQKNPTAFYLCASSIRQGAGNQPQHFGDGTRLSIL.